This T cell receptor (beta chain) was captured by sequencing in a study of tumor-infiltrating lymphocytes in primary liver carcinoma. Study overall: Aged between 30 and 69 years, the patients were men and women. Productive TCRbeta reads per sample were roughly 3.5 to 7.5 million, not differing by tissue.

General observations from the study: Between tumor regions, pairs overlapped more than tumor-adjacent and tumor-blood pairs did.

For each extraction, RNA and DNA were obtained together from about 21-30 mg of unsorted bulk tissue. Every tumor sample held more than 80% viable tumor cells. Starting from approximately 500 ng of total RNA, TCR beta cDNA was produced with a primer in the constant region. Modified slightly, ARM-PCR produced TCR beta libraries over three nested multiplex PCR rounds. A C-beta reverse primer was combined with TRBV1-TRBV30 forward primers in the first two PCR rounds, and each round had around 10 cycles. TCRdb passed the multiplex PCR reads through MiXCR, listing each CDR3 protein once. Among about 200,000 distinct CDR3 sequences listed, around four fifths were seen once. Worth noting for this clonotype: Its specificity is unknown. This may stem from a read error, because a much larger clone lies one nucleotide away.

Germline CDR1 reads SGHRS; CDR2 reads YFSETQ. The CDR3 is 14 amino acids. V dropped 4 bases and J dropped 7 bases, with 15 bases sitting between them. The receptor was derived from a man aged 40-55 years with primary liver carcinoma and hepatitis B virus infection. Sequencing input: tumor tissue from primary liver carcinoma. The J gene is TRBJ2-1, the V gene TRBV5-1; weak D call: TRBD2 (5 bases). CDR3 coding DNA: TGCGCCAGCAGCCCACTAGTGGGATTGAATGAGCAGTTCTTC. Translating gives CASSPLVGLNEQFF.